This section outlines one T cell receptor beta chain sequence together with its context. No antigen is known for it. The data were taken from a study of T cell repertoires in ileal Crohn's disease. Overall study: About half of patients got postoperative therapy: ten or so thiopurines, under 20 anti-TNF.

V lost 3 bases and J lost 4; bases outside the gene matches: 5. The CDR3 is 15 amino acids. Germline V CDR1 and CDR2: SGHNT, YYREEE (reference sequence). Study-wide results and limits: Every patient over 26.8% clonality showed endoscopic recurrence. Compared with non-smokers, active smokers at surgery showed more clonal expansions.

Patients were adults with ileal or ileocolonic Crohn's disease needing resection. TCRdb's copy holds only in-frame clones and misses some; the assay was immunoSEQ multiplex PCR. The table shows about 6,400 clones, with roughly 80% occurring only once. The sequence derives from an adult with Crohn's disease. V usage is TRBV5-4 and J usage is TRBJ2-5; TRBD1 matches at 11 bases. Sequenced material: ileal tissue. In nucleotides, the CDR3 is TGTGCCAGCAGCTCAGGACAGGGGGCAGGAGAGACCCAGTACTTC. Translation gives CASSSGQGAGETQYF.